This T cell receptor (beta chain) came from a study of cytomegalovirus exposure and HLA in healthy donors. Across the whole study: Among 150 million to 200 million T cells, an earlier analysis found 117 million unique TCR beta sequences. Of all 400 or so donors who were genotyped, 70% to 85% belonged to the Caucasian-associated ancestry cluster.

Primers: 60 Vbeta forward and 13 Jbeta reverse. Only in-frame clones appear in the TCRdb table, and some are missing; sequencing was by immunoSEQ multiplex PCR. Of 100,000 to 150,000 clones in the sample, 77% were seen once. A few counts support this clone. This clonotype originated in a male donor in good health and CMV-seropositive. The sequenced material came from PBMCs.

This CDR3 reads CASSYGTGVHTEAFF. DNA for the CDR3: TGTGCCAGCAGTTACGGGACAGGGGTACACACTGAAGCTTTCTTT. The rearrangement joins TRBV6-6 to TRBJ1-1, with 10 bases aligning to TRBD1. The length of the CDR3 is 15 residues. The J segment lost 3 bases and the V segment lost 2 bases, leaving 3 bases of the junction unmatched. Per the germline V gene, CDR1 is MNHNY and CDR2 is SVGAGI (reference sequence).